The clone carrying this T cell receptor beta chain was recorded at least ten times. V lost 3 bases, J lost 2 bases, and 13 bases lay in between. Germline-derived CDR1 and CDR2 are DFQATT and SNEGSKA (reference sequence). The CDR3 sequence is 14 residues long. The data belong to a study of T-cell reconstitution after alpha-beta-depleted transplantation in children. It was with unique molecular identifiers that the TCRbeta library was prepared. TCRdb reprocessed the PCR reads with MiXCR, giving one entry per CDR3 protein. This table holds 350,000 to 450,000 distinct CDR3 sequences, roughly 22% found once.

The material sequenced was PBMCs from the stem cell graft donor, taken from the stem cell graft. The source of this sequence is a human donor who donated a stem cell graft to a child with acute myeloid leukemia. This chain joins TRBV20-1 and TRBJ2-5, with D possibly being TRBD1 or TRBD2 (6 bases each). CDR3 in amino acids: CSASGGGGQETQYF. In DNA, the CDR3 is TGCAGTGCTAGTGGCGGAGGGGGGCAAGAGACCCAGTACTTC.